These 6 T cell receptor beta chains share one sample of origin, sequenced in a study of CD49a tissue-resident CD8 T cells in human skin. This table comes from immunoSEQ multiplex PCR, and its TCRdb copy is limited to in-frame clones, with some not included. Among 1,200 to 1,500 clones listed, nearly 70% were seen once. Material: CLA- CD8+ effector memory T cells sorted from blood. The receptors were gathered from a human donor in good health.

This sequence joins TRBV6-4 and TRBJ2-7; 15 nucleotides match TRBD2. The CDR3 runs 15 residues. Germline V lookup: CDR1 MRHNA, CDR2 SNTAGT. The junction had 0 bases not matched to a gene; V was cut back by 4 bases and J by 2 bases. The CDR3 region is CASSGTSGRAYEQYF. The DNA for the CDR3 is TGTGCCAGCAGTGGGACTAGCGGGAGGGCCTACGAGCAGTACTTC.

This CDR3 reads CASSDSIGDRGGYGYTF. CDR3 sequence (DNA): TGTGCCAGCAGTGACTCGATAGGGGACAGGGGCGGCTATGGCTACACCTTC. The chain is built from TRBV6-4 and TRBJ1-2, with 10 bases that match TRBD1. Germline CDR1 MRHNA, CDR2 SNTAGT. The CDR3 covers 17 residues. V trimming: 0 bases; J trimming: 4 bases; junction bases outside the gene matches: 8.

In this sample, this clone turned up a few times. The chain couples TRBV6-4 to TRBJ2-3; D gene ambiguous. The CDR3 consists of 14 residues. V was pared by 3 bases and J by 1 base, with 8 bases between. The germline CDR1 and CDR2 sequences are MRHNA and SNTAGT. The CDR3 reads CASSETVGTDTQYF. CDR3 bases: TGTGCCAGCAGTGAAACGGTGGGCACAGATACGCAGTATTTT.

The gene calls are TRBV20-1 and TRBJ2-1; maybe TRBD2 (5 bases). This CDR3 spans 11 amino acids. Germline-derived CDR1 and CDR2 are DFQATT and SNEGSKA (reference sequence). V was shortened by 3 bases and J by 10 bases, with 10 bases between the two germline ends. The CDR3 DNA reads TGCAGTGCTAGCTTTGCTAGCGAGCAGTTCTTC. Protein sequence: CSASFASEQFF.

By proportion, this clone is hyperexpanded (1% or more). In DNA, the CDR3 is TGTGCCAGCAGCCGGCCCGGAGACAGGGCGAGCACCGGGGAGCTGTTTTTT. Its translation is CASSRPGDRASTGELFF. The chain uses TRBV7-9 and TRBJ2-2, with 7 bases matching TRBD1. V shed 5 bases, J shed 4 bases, and the junction held 13 bases outside the gene matches. Germline V CDR1 and CDR2: SEHNR, FQNEAQ (reference sequence). The CDR3 totals 17 residues. The whole variable domain, remainder taken from reference TRBV7-9 and TRBJ2-2, is DTGVSQNPRHKITKRGQNVTFRCDPISEHNRLYWYRQTLGQGPEFLTYFQNEAQLEKSRLLSDRFSAERPKGSFSTLEIQRTEQGDSAMYLCASSRPGDRASTGELFFGEGSRLTVL.

CDR3 amino acids: CASSQDRTGSAGELFF. The CDR3 nucleotides are TGCGCCAGCAGCCAAGACCGGACAGGTTCGGCCGGGGAGCTGTTTTTT. The chain has TRBV4-1 and TRBJ2-2; 7 bases match TRBD1. The CDR3 consists of 16 residues. Germline values: CDR1 MGHRA, CDR2 YSYEKL. The trim removed 0 bases at V and 6 bases at J, leaving 7 bases unmatched.